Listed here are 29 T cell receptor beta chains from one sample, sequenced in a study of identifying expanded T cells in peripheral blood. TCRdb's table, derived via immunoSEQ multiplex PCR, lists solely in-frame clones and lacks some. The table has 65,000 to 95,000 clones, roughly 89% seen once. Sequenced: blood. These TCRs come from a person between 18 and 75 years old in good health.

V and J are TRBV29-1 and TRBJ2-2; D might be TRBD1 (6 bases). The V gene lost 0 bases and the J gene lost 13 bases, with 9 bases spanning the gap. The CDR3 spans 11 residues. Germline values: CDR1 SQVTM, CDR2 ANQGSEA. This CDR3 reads CSVEEQGVLFF. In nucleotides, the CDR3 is TGCAGCGTTGAAGAACAGGGTGTGCTGTTTTTT.

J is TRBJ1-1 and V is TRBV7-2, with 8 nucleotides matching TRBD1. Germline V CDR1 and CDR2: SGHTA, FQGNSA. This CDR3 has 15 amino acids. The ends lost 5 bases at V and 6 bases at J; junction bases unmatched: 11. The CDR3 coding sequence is TGTGCCAGCAGCATAAACAGGGGGACTGGGGCTGAAGCTTTCTTT. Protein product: CASSINRGTGAEAFF.

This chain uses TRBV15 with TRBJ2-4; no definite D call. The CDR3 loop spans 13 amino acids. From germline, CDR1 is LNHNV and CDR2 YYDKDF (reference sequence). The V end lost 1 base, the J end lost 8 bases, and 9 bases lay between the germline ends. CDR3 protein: CATSRAPPDIQYF. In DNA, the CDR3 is TGTGCCACCAGCAGAGCCCCCCCGGACATTCAGTACTTC.

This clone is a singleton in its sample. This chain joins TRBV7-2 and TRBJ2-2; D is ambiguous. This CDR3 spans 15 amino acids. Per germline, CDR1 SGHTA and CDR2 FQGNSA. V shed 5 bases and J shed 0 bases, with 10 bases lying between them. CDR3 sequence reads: CASSPEFANTGELFF. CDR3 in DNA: TGTGCCAGCAGCCCAGAGTTTGCGAACACCGGGGAGCTGTTTTTT.

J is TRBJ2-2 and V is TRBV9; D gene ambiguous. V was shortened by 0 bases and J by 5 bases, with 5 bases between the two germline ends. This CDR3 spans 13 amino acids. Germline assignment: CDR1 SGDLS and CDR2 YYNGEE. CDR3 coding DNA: TGTGCCAGCAGCGTAGACGCTACCGGGGAGCTGTTTTTT. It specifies CASSVDATGELFF.

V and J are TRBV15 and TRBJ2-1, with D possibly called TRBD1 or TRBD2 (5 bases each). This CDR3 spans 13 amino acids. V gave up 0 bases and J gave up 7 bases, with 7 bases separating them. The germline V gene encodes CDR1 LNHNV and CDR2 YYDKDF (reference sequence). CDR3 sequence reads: CATSRDWGNEQFF. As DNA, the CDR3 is TGTGCCACCAGCAGAGATTGGGGGAATGAGCAGTTCTTC.

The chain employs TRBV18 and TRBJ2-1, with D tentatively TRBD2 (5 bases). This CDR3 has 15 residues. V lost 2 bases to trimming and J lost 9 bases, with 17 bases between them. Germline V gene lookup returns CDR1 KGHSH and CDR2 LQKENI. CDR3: CASSPILAGRVEQFF. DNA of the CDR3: TGTGCCAGCTCACCAATTCTTGCTGGGCGGGTTGAGCAGTTCTTC.

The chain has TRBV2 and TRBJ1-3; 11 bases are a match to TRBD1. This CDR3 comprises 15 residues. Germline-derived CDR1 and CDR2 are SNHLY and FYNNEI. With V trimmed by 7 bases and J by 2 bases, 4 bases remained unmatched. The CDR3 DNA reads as TGTGCCAGCACCGGACAGGGGGCGGCTGGAAACACCATATATTTT. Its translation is CASTGQGAAGNTIYF.

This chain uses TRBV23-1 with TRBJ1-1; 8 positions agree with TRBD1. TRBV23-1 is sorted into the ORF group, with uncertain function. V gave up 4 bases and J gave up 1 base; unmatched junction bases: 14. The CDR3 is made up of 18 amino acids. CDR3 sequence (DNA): TGCGCCAGCAGTCGGCCAGACAGGGGAGTCGAAGAGAACACTGAAGCTTTCTTT. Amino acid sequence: CASSRPDRGVEENTEAFF.

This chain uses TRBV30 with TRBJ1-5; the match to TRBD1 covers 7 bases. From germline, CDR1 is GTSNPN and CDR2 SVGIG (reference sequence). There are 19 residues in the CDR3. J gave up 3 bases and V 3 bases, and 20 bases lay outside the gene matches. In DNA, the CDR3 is TGTGCCTGGAGCCGGGGAGTGTACAGGGGTTTATCGATCAATCAGCCCCAGCATTTT. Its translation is CAWSRGVYRGLSINQPQHF.

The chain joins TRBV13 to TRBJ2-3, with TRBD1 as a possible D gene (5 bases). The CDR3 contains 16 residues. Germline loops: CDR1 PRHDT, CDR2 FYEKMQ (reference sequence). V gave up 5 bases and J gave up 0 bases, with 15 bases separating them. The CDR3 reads CASSRWTPASTDTQYF. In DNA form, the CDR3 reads TGTGCCAGCAGCAGATGGACACCCGCTAGCACAGATACGCAGTATTTT. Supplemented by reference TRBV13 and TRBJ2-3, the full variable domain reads AAGVIQSPRHLIKEKRETATLKCYPIPRHDTVYWYQQGPGQDPQFLISFYEKMQSDKGSIPDRFSAQQFSDYHSELNMSSLELGDSALYFCASSRWTPASTDTQYFGPGTRLTVL.

CDR3 sequence reads: CASSLGTDYEQYF. In DNA form, the CDR3 reads TGTGCCAGCAGTTTGGGGACAGACTACGAGCAGTACTTC. The chain links TRBV28 to TRBJ2-7; 7 bases fit TRBD1. Germline V gives CDR1 MDHEN, CDR2 SYDVKM. Trimming took 3 bases from V and 3 from J; bases not matched to a gene: 2. The CDR3 loop spans 13 amino acids.

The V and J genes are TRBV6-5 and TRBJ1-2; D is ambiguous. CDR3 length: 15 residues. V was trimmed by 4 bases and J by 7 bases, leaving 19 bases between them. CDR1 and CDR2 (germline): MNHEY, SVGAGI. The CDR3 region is CASSSGTYFPGGYTF. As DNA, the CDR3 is TGTGCCAGCAGTTCCGGAACGTACTTCCCGGGTGGCTACACCTTC.

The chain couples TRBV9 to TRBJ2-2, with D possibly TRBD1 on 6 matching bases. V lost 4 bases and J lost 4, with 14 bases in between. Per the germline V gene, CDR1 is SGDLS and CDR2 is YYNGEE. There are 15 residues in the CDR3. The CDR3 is CASSPRAGATGELFF. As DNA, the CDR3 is TGTGCCAGCAGCCCTCGGGCAGGGGCCACCGGGGAGCTGTTTTTT. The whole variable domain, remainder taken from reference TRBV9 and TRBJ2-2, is DSGVTQTPKHLITATGQRVTLRCSPRSGDLSVYWYQQSLDQGLQFLIQYYNGEERAKGNILERFSAQQFPDLHSELNLSSLELGDSALYFCASSPRAGATGELFFGEGSRLTVL.

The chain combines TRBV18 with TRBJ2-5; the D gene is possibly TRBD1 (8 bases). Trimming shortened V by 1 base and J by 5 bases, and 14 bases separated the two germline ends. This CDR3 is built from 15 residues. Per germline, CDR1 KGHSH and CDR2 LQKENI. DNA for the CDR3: TGTGCCAGCTCACCACAAGAACAGGGGGGGGAGACCCAGTACTTC. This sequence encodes CASSPQEQGGETQYF.

The CDR3 loop reads CASSIGRLSTEAFF. CDR3 nucleotides: TGTGCCAGTAGTATAGGACGGCTTAGTACTGAAGCTTTCTTT. The chain employs TRBV19 and TRBJ1-1; no reliable D call. Germline V gives CDR1 LNHDA, CDR2 SQIVND (reference sequence). The CDR3 is made up of 14 amino acids. Trimming cost V 1 base and J 5 bases, with 11 bases left between them.

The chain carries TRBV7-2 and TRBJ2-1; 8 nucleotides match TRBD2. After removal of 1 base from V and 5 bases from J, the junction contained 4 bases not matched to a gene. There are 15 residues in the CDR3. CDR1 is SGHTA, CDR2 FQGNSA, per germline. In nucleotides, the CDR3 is TGTGCCAGCAGCTTAGACGGACTAGCAAACAATGAGCAGTTCTTC. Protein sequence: CASSLDGLANNEQFF.

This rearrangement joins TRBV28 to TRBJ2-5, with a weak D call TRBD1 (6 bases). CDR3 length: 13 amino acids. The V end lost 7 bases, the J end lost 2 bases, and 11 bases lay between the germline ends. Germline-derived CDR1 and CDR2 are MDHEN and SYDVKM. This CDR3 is CASTTDSQETQYF. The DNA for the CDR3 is TGTGCCAGCACCACGGACAGTCAAGAGACCCAGTACTTC.

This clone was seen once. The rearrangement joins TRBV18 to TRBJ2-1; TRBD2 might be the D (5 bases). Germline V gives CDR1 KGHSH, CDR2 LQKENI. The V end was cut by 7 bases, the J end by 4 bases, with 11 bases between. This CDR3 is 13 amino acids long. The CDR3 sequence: CASLRTGYNEQFF. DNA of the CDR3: TGTGCCAGCTTACGGACTGGGTACAATGAGCAGTTCTTC.

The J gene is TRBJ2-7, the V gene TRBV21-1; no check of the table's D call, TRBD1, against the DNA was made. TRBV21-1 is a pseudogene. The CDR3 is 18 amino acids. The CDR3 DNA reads TGTGCCAGCAGCAAAGATTTTACATCAGGGGGCTCGTTCTACGAGCAGTACTTC. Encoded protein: CASSKDFTSGGSFYEQYF.

The CDR3 DNA follows: TGTGCCAGCAGCCGTAGGGTGAATGAGCAGTTCTTC. Protein sequence: CASSRRVNEQFF. The V and J genes are TRBV7-9 and TRBJ2-1; no reliable D call. Between the trimmed V and J ends, which lost 5 bases and 7 bases, there was a span of 9 bases. There are 12 residues in the CDR3. In germline, CDR1 is SEHNR, CDR2 FQNEAQ (reference sequence).

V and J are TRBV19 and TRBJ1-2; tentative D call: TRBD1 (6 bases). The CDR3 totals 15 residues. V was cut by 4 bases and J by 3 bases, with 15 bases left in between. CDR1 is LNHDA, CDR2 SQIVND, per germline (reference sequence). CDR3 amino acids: CASSRGETGYYGYTF. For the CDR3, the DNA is TGTGCCAGTAGTAGAGGGGAGACAGGATACTATGGCTACACCTTC.

CDR3 nucleotides: TGCGCCAGCAGCCAGAGGGAAGGGCGACGGGCCTACGAGCAGTACTTC. Translation gives CASSQREGRRAYEQYF. V usage is TRBV4-3 and J usage is TRBJ2-7; D possibly corresponds to TRBD2 (5 bases). Germline assignment: CDR1 LGHNA and CDR2 YSLEER. This CDR3 comprises 16 residues. V was cut by 3 bases and J by 2 bases, with 17 bases left in between.

In nucleotides, the CDR3 is TGTGCCAGCAGCTCGCAGGGACAAGCCTCCTACGAGCAGTACTTC. Its translation is CASSSQGQASYEQYF. The V and J genes are TRBV7-2 and TRBJ2-7, with D maybe TRBD1 (6 bases). The V and J ends lost 4 bases and 0 bases respectively, with 13 bases between them. CDR3 length equals 15 residues. From germline, CDR1 is SGHTA and CDR2 FQGNSA.

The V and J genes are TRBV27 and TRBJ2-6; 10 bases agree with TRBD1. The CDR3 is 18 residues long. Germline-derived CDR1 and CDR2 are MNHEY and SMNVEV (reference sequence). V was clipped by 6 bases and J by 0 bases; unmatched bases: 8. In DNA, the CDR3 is TGTGCCAGCAGCCCCGGGACAGGGGTCCGCTCTGGGGCCAACGTCCTGACTTTC. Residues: CASSPGTGVRSGANVLTF.

The CDR3 region is CASSIHISSGRKETQYF. In DNA form, the CDR3 reads TGTGCCAGTAGTATTCATATCTCTAGCGGGCGCAAAGAGACCCAGTACTTC. The chain links TRBV19 to TRBJ2-5, with 8 positions matching TRBD2. This CDR3 spans 17 amino acids. The junction had 12 bases not matched to a gene; V was cut back by 3 bases and J by 3 bases. Germline values: CDR1 LNHDA, CDR2 SQIVND (reference sequence).

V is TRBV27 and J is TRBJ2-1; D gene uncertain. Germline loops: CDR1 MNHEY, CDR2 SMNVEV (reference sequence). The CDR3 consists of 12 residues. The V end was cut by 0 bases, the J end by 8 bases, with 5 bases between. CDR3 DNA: TGTGCCAGCAGTTTATCTGGATATGAGCAGTTCTTC. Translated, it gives CASSLSGYEQFF.

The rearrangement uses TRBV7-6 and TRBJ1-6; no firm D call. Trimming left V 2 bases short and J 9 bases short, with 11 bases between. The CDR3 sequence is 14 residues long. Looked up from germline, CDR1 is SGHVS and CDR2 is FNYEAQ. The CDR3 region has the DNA TGTGCCAGCAGCTTATCCGAAGACGGTTCACCCCTCCACTTT. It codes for CASSLSEDGSPLHF.

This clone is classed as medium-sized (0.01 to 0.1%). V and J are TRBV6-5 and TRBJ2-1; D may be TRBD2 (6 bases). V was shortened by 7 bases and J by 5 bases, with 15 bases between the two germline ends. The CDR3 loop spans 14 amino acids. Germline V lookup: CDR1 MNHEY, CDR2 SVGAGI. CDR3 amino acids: CASNGASAHNEQFF. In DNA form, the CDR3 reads TGTGCCAGCAATGGAGCTAGCGCCCACAATGAGCAGTTCTTC.